Sequencing of this T cell receptor (beta chain) was carried out in a study of OX40 agonist ivuxolimab in advanced cancers. Sequenced by immunoSEQ multiplex PCR; TCRdb stores in-frame clones only, minus some. Among 65,000 to 90,000 clones, 65% to 90% were seen once, and the ten largest hold about 0.6%. CDR3 size: 15 residues. Trimming left V 10 bases short and J 0 bases short, with 16 bases between. Per the germline V gene, CDR1 is LNHDA and CDR2 is SQIVND (reference sequence). General study points: Some nonresponders likewise displayed low normalized T-cell clonal expansion.

Worth noting for this clone: Its target is unknown.

Blood got drawn at baseline, again on cycle 4 day 1, and then on cycle 7 day 1. The sequence was collected from an adult with an advanced solid tumor such as melanoma, head and neck, liver or kidney cancer. The V gene is TRBV19, the J gene TRBJ1-5; D is ambiguous. Sequencing used CD4+ or CD8+ T cells sorted from blood, obtained in a trial of the OX40 agonist ivuxolimab. CDR3 region: CATRYDTYSNQPQHF. The CDR3 DNA reads TGTGCCACCCGATACGACACCTATAGCAATCAGCCCCAGCATTTT.